These T cell receptor beta chains were read from a single sample in a study of shared clonotypes between healthy human individuals. Here immunoSEQ multiplex PCR was the method, and the copy in TCRdb shows in-frame clones only, minus some. Found here are 2 million to 2.5 million clones, approximately 94% of them singletons; the top ten hold 1.7%. The sample was naive CD8+ T cells from PBMCs. These receptor sequences come from a man younger than 35 in good health. Some clones in this sample may be carry-over from other donors' samples. CDR3s include the opening cysteine and the closing phenylalanine or tryptophan. D genes are given only for firm matches. The size of a clone is reported for some rows only, either as once, few or many, or as a class for expanded clones.

DNA | CDR3 | V | D | J | length | size
TGTGCCAGCAGCTTAGGAGCGACAGGGGTGGGCGAGACCCAGTACTTC | CASSLGATGVGETQYF | TRBV13 | TRBD1 | TRBJ2-5 | 16 | once
TGTGCCAGCAGTTACGGGGAGGAAGGCTATGGCTACACCTTC | CASSYGEEGYGYTF | TRBV6-5 | NA | TRBJ1-2 | 14 | NA
TGCGCCAGCAGCCCCGGGACAGGCTACAACACTGAAGCTTTCTTT | CASSPGTGYNTEAFF | TRBV4-1 | TRBD1 | TRBJ1-1 | 15 | NA
TGTGCCAGCAGTTACTCGGGGGTATGGGAAAAACTGTTTTTT | CASSYSGVWEKLFF | TRBV6-5 | NA | TRBJ1-4 | 14 | once
TGTGCCAGCTCACGGCCTTTTGAGGGGGAAAACTACGAGCAGTACTTC | CASSRPFEGENYEQYF | TRBV18 | NA | TRBJ2-7 | 16 | NA
TGTGCCAGTAGTATTTACCCGGACTCCTACGAGCAGTACTTC | CASSIYPDSYEQYF | TRBV19 | NA | TRBJ2-7 | 14 | NA
TGCGCCAGCAGCTTGTCCGGACTCTCGTGGGATGAAAAACTGTTTTTT | CASSLSGLSWDEKLFF | TRBV5-1 | NA | TRBJ1-4 | 16 | NA
TGCGCCAGCAGCCAAAGTCTGGTGACAGGGGCTTACGAGCAGTACTTC | CASSQSLVTGAYEQYF | TRBV4-1 | TRBD1 | TRBJ2-7 | 16 | NA
TGTGCCAGCAGCATTAGGGACAGGCAAGAGACCCAGTACTTC | CASSIRDRQETQYF | TRBV7-9 | TRBD1 | TRBJ2-5 | 14 | NA
TGTGCCACCAGCAGAGATAGATACAATGAGCAGTTCTTC | CATSRDRYNEQFF | TRBV15 | NA | TRBJ2-1 | 13 | NA
TGTGCCAGCAGCTTTCCCCTCACTGAAGCTTTCTTT | CASSFPLTEAFF | TRBV7-2 | NA | TRBJ1-1 | 12 | NA
TGTGCCAGTAGTACCCCGGGACAGTACTATGGCTACACCTTC | CASSTPGQYYGYTF | TRBV19 | TRBD1 | TRBJ1-2 | 14 | NA
TGCAGTGCTGCCCCCGGGGAGCTGTTTTTT | CSAAPGELFF | TRBV20-1 | NA | TRBJ2-2 | 10 | NA
TGTGCCAGCGGTGCGGGTCTCTCCTACGAGCAGTACTTC | CASGAGLSYEQYF | TRBV27 | NA | TRBJ2-7 | 13 | NA
TGTGCCAGCAGCGAAGGGAGGGGCCCCTACGAGCAGTACTTC | CASSEGRGPYEQYF | TRBV7-7 | TRBD2 | TRBJ2-7 | 14 | NA
TGTGCCAGCAGTGAACGCAATTGGGACAGGGGGTACCAAGAGACCCAGTACTTC | CASSERNWDRGYQETQYF | TRBV25-1 | TRBD1 | TRBJ2-5 | 18 | NA
TGTGCCACCAGCAGAGAAGGATTGCGGGAGTGGACAGATACGCAGTATTTT | CATSREGLREWTDTQYF | TRBV15 | TRBD2 | TRBJ2-3 | 17 | once
TGTGCCAGCAGCACAGGAGGTGGAAACACCATATATTTT | CASSTGGGNTIYF | TRBV28 | NA | TRBJ1-3 | 13 | NA
TGTGCCAGCAGTCCCAGCGGCAACTCCTACAATGAGCAGTTCTTC | CASSPSGNSYNEQFF | TRBV9 | NA | TRBJ2-1 | 15 | NA
TGTGCCTGGAGTGAGGGGACAGTTCCCGGGGGCACTGAAGCTTTCTTT | CAWSEGTVPGGTEAFF | TRBV30 | TRBD1 | TRBJ1-1 | 16 | NA
TGCAGCGTTGGAAAAGGGACAGGGTATGGGTACACTGAAGCTTTCTTT | CSVGKGTGYGYTEAFF | TRBV29-1 | TRBD1 | TRBJ1-1 | 16 | NA
TGCGCCAGCAGCCAAGGGGCCCTTTGGCAGGATGGCTACACCTTC | CASSQGALWQDGYTF | TRBV4-3 | NA | TRBJ1-2 | 15 | NA
TGCAGCGTTTATTACCGGGAAATGTTGTTTTTT | CSVYYREMLFF | TRBV29-1 | NA | TRBJ1-4 | 11 | NA
TGTGCCAGCAGCCAATGGGACAGCTACGAGCAGTACTTC | CASSQWDSYEQYF | TRBV5-6 | TRBD1 | TRBJ2-7 | 13 | NA
TGTGCCAGCAGTTTTTCACCAGGGACAGGGGTCTACGAGCAGTACTTC | CASSFSPGTGVYEQYF | TRBV27 | TRBD1 | TRBJ2-7 | 16 | NA
TGTGCCAGCAGCTTATACGGGACTCCGGGGAATGAGCAGTTCTTC | CASSLYGTPGNEQFF | TRBV7-3 | NA | TRBJ2-1 | 15 | NA